These 14 T cell receptor beta chains came from one sample sequenced in a study of blood T cell repertoires in COVID-19. Measured with immunoSEQ multiplex PCR; TCRdb has only the in-frame clones, and not every one. The sample consists of approximately 190,000 clones, approximately 90% of them appearing once. Sequenced sample: peripheral blood. The receptors were gathered from a woman aged 40 to 55 who had recovered from COVID-19.

The chain recombines TRBV6-1 with TRBJ1-3, with 8 nucleotides matching TRBD1. CDR3 length: 14 residues. Germline CDR1 and CDR2: MNHNS and SASEGT. V shed 3 bases, J shed 4 bases, and the junction held 2 bases outside the gene matches. The CDR3 reads CASSETGAGNTIYF. In DNA, the CDR3 is TGTGCCAGCAGTGAGACAGGGGCAGGAAACACCATATATTTT.

V is TRBV3-1 (or the pseudogene TRBV3-2) and J is TRBJ1-1; 7 bases line up with TRBD1. This CDR3 contains 15 residues. Germline CDR1 reads LGHDT; CDR2 reads YNNKEL (reference sequence). The ends lost 3 bases at V and 0 bases at J; junction bases unmatched: 4. The CDR3 sequence is CASSHSGTVNTEAFF. The DNA of the CDR3 is TGTGCCAGCAGCCATAGTGGGACAGTGAACACTGAAGCTTTCTTT.

The genes are TRBV5-1 and TRBJ2-7, with D possibly TRBD2 on 5 matching bases. CDR3 size: 14 residues. Germline V gene sequence: CDR1 SGHRS, CDR2 YFSETQ. Between the trimmed V and J ends, which lost 0 bases and 4 bases, there was a span of 11 bases. In DNA form, the CDR3 reads TGCGCCAGCAGCTTGGCGGACTCTAAATACGAGCAGTACTTC. Encoded protein: CASSLADSKYEQYF.

The V and J genes are TRBV18 and TRBJ2-5; D call uncertain. With 2 bases removed from V and 2 bases from J, the gap between germline ends came to 9 bases. Germline V gives CDR1 KGHSH, CDR2 LQKENI. The CDR3 is 14 residues long. The CDR3 loop reads CASSPSSLQETQYF. The DNA of the CDR3 is TGTGCCAGCTCACCATCTTCGCTACAAGAGACCCAGTACTTC.

The J gene is TRBJ2-2, the V gene TRBV5-1; 12 bases are shared with TRBD2. V was pared by 4 bases and J by 6 bases, with 10 bases of the junction left unmatched. This CDR3 is 17 amino acids long. CDR1 and CDR2 from the germline V gene are SGHRS and YFSETQ. For the CDR3, the DNA is TGCGCCAGCAGCCCGGGACTAGCGGGCTCTAGATCCGGGGAGCTGTTTTTT. The encoded protein is CASSPGLAGSRSGELFF.

This chain joins TRBV7-2 and TRBJ2-2; maybe TRBD1 (5 bases). The V gene's germline CDR1 is SGHTA and CDR2 FQGNSA. The CDR3 consists of 14 residues. Trimming cost V 5 bases and J 2 bases, with 9 bases left between them. CDR3: CASSQGSNTGELFF. The CDR3 DNA reads TGTGCCAGCAGCCAGGGATCAAACACCGGGGAGCTGTTTTTT.

The V call is TRBV28, the J call TRBJ2-7; tentatively, D is TRBD2 (6 bases). Looked up from germline, CDR1 is MDHEN and CDR2 is SYDVKM. Deletions cut 7 bases from V and 0 bases from J, with 16 bases between. The CDR3 is 15 amino acids. The CDR3 here is CASIGSEEGSYEQYF. CDR3 coding DNA: TGTGCCAGCATCGGGAGCGAGGAGGGCTCCTACGAGCAGTACTTC.

The V call is TRBV7-9, the J call TRBJ2-3, with D perhaps TRBD1 (5 bases). V gave up 3 bases and J gave up 4 bases, with 8 bases separating them. The CDR3 sequence is 13 residues long. Germline CDR1 reads SEHNR; CDR2 reads FQNEAQ (reference sequence). CDR3 nucleotide sequence: TGTGCCAGCAGCTTTACAGGCGCAGATACGCAGTATTTT. Protein product: CASSFTGADTQYF.

The chain joins TRBV20-1 to TRBJ2-3; no clear D gene. Deletions cut 3 bases from V and 0 bases from J, with 16 bases between. This CDR3 is built from 16 residues. The germline gives CDR1 DFQATT, CDR2 SNEGSKA (reference sequence). The CDR3 loop reads CSASRLSDSSTDTQYF. CDR3 coding DNA: TGCAGTGCTAGTAGGTTATCAGACTCTAGCACAGATACGCAGTATTTT.

The chain couples TRBV20-1 to TRBJ2-7, with 9 bases matching TRBD1. The CDR3 is 15 amino acids. Germline lookup yields CDR1 DFQATT and CDR2 SNEGSKA (reference sequence). Germline trimming cut 3 bases from V and 2 bases from J; bases unmatched to any gene: 8. Here the CDR3 DNA reads TGCAGTGCTAGTCTCCCGGGGACAGGGCCCTACGAGCAGTACTTC. Its translation: CSASLPGTGPYEQYF.

The rearrangement joins TRBV19 to TRBJ2-2, with 10 nucleotides matching TRBD1. The CDR3 runs 14 residues. V gave up 6 bases and J gave up 6 bases; unmatched junction bases: 4. Germline CDR1 reads LNHDA; CDR2 reads SQIVND (reference sequence). The chain's CDR3 is CASRRQGAAGELFF. DNA of the CDR3: TGTGCCAGTAGGAGACAGGGGGCGGCCGGGGAGCTGTTTTTT. The full variable domain, in which reference TRBV19 and TRBJ2-2 provide the parts outside the CDR3, is DGGITQSPKYLFRKEGQNVTLSCEQNLNHDAMYWYRQDPGQGLRLIYYSQIVNDFQKGDIAEGYSVSREKKESFPLTVTSAQKNPTAFYLCASRRQGAAGELFFGEGSRLTVL.

The chain joins TRBV7-9 to TRBJ2-1; 10 bases align to TRBD1. V shed 5 bases, J shed 5 bases, and the junction held 6 bases outside the gene matches. The CDR3 sequence is 15 residues long. Germline loops: CDR1 SEHNR, CDR2 FQNEAQ (reference sequence). The CDR3 region has the DNA TGTGCCAGCAGCAAGACCGGGACAGGGGACAATGAGCAGTTCTTC. Residues: CASSKTGTGDNEQFF. The variable domain in full, with the rest retrieved from reference TRBV7-9 and TRBJ2-1, is DTGVSQNPRHKITKRGQNVTFRCDPISEHNRLYWYRQTLGQGPEFLTYFQNEAQLEKSRLLSDRFSAERPKGSFSTLEIQRTEQGDSAMYLCASSKTGTGDNEQFFGPGTRLTVL.

This clone was observed a few times. The genes are TRBV9 and TRBJ1-6; the match to TRBD1 covers 9 bases. The ends lost 3 bases at V and 8 bases at J; junction bases unmatched: 0. CDR1 SGDLS and CDR2 YYNGEE come from the germline V gene. This CDR3 has 13 residues. In DNA form, the CDR3 reads TGTGCCAGCAGCGGACAGGGGGATTCACCCCTCCACTTT. Amino acids: CASSGQGDSPLHF.

The chain recombines TRBV27 with TRBJ2-1; 7 nucleotides match TRBD2. The CDR3 covers 15 residues. CDR1 and CDR2 (germline): MNHEY, SMNVEV (reference sequence). V lost 2 bases and J lost 3; bases outside the gene matches: 4. The CDR3 reads CASSLASGRYNEQFF. CDR3 in DNA: TGTGCCAGCAGTTTAGCTAGCGGCCGCTACAATGAGCAGTTCTTC.